This TCR beta chain is from a study of control samples from healthy donors and cancer patients. Measured with immunoSEQ multiplex PCR; TCRdb has only the in-frame clones, and not every one. The data hold under 450,000 clones, with about nine tenths observed a single time. The CDR3 runs to 12 residues. Germline CDR1 reads MNHEY; CDR2 reads SVGEGT. V was clipped by 6 bases and J by 5 bases, with 10 bases between them. The sequence was collected from a man between 40 and 49 years old with head and neck cancer. Input material: PBMCs. The V and J genes are TRBV6-2 or TRBV6-3 and TRBJ2-5, with D perhaps matching TRBD1 or TRBD2 (5 bases each). In DNA form, the CDR3 reads TGTGCCAGCAGCGGGACGACGGAGACCCAGTACTTC. It translates to CASSGTTETQYF.